This is a list of T cell receptor beta chains from one sample in a study of blood T cell repertoires in COVID-19. The method was immunoSEQ multiplex PCR; TCRdb's version includes in-frame clones alone and lacks a portion of them. The sample records roughly 260,000 clones, roughly 86% being singletons. The specimen was PBMCs or T cells enriched from blood (not recorded which). The source is a woman under 30 who had recovered from COVID-19. The CDR3 runs from the conserved cysteine through the conserved F or W. D genes are given only for firm matches. The size of a clone is reported for some rows only, either as once, few or many, or as a class for expanded clones.

D gene,J gene,V gene,clone size,CDR3 DNA,CDR3 protein
TRBD2,TRBJ2-1,TRBV29-1,many,TGCAGCGTTGAAGATCTACTAGCGGGACGACAGTTCTTC,CSVEDLLAGRQFF
TRBD1,TRBJ2-2,TRBV2,NA,TGTGCCAGCAGGGAGCAGGGGGCGCGTGAGCTGTTTTTT,CASREQGARELFF
TRBD1,TRBJ1-5,TRBV18,NA,TGTGCCAGCTCTCAGGGGACAGACCTTCGGCCCCAGCATTTT,CASSQGTDLRPQHF
TRBD1,TRBJ1-2,TRBV7-2,NA,TGTGCCAGCAGCCCCGCGGGCAGGGGGCGCGGTAACTATGGCTACACCTTC,CASSPAGRGRGNYGYTF
TRBD1,TRBJ1-4,TRBV5-5,NA,TGTGCCAGCAGCTCCCGACCCAGACAGGGAACTAATGAAAAACTGTTTTTT,CASSSRPRQGTNEKLFF
NA,TRBJ1-4,TRBV19,NA,TGTGCCAGTAGTAAGCAGCGGCCAGGGGCGGGTGAAAAACTGTTTTTT,CASSKQRPGAGEKLFF
TRBD2,TRBJ2-2,TRBV30,NA,TGTGCCTGGAGTGTTCCCCTAGCGGGGGTCAACACCGGGGAGCTGTTTTTT,CAWSVPLAGVNTGELFF
NA,TRBJ1-2,TRBV5-1,NA,TGCGCCAGCAGCCCCGGCGGAAACTATGGCTACACCTTC,CASSPGGNYGYTF
TRBD1,TRBJ2-2,TRBV7-9,NA,TGTGCCAGCAGCCGTGGTGTCGGACAGGGGGCGATGACCGGGGAGCTGTTTTTT,CASSRGVGQGAMTGELFF
NA,TRBJ2-5,TRBV7-9,NA,TGTGCCAGCAGCTCAACAGGCAGGTTCGGAGAGACCCAGTACTTC,CASSSTGRFGETQYF
TRBD1,TRBJ2-1,TRBV4-1,NA,TGCGCCAGCAGCCATGAATCGACAGGGTATGAGCAGTTCTTC,CASSHESTGYEQFF
NA,TRBJ1-2,TRBV25-1,NA,TGTGCCAGCAGCACCCACAGGGCTAACTATGGCTACACCTTC,CASSTHRANYGYTF
TRBD1,TRBJ1-1,TRBV30,NA,TGTGCCTGGAGTCCTACAGGGGGGGCTGAAGCTTTCTTT,CAWSPTGGAEAFF
NA,TRBJ1-5,TRBV10-3,few,TGTGCCATCGGGTTGACAGCTGGTAGCAATCAGCCCCAGCATTTT,CAIGLTAGSNQPQHF